The 5 T cell receptor beta chains below come from one sample, sequenced in a study of cytomegalovirus exposure and HLA in healthy donors. Using immunoSEQ multiplex PCR, the repertoire was profiled, and TCRdb retains in-frame clones only, with some absent. The sample consists of over 250,000 clones, just over 85% of them appearing once. Sequenced input: PBMCs. The source of these receptors is a woman aged 18-30 years in good health and CMV-seronegative.

The V and J genes are TRBV30 and TRBJ2-1; TRBD2 aligns across 11 bases. J lost 15 bases, V lost 8 bases, and 15 bases had no gene match. Germline V gene sequence: CDR1 GTSNPN, CDR2 SVGIG (reference sequence). The CDR3 runs 13 residues. CDR3 DNA sequence: TGTGCCCTTGGGACTAGCGGCCTACTCGCAGGGTTCTTC. Protein product: CALGTSGLLAGFF. The entire variable domain, with the rest obtained from reference TRBV30 and TRBJ2-1, is as follows: SQTIHQWPATLVQPVGSPLSLECTVEGTSNPNLYWYRQAAGRGLQLLFYSVGIGQISSEVPQNLSASRPQDRQFILSSKKLLLSDSGFYLCALGTSGLLAGFFGPGTRLTVL.

V and J are TRBV15 and TRBJ2-3; D is undetermined. Germline V gene sequence: CDR1 LNHNV, CDR2 YYDKDF (reference sequence). V gave up 2 bases and J gave up 1 base, with 16 bases separating them. There are 17 residues in the CDR3. Here the CDR3 DNA reads TGTGCCACCAGCAGATACGACTGGTATCGAGGCACAGATACGCAGTATTTT. It specifies CATSRYDWYRGTDTQYF.

The V and J genes are TRBV16 and TRBJ2-1; 7 bases match TRBD1. Looked up from germline, CDR1 is KGHSY and CDR2 is FQNENV. Losses at the gene ends were 1 base for V and 3 bases for J; bases not matched to a gene: 3. The length of the CDR3 is 15 residues. The CDR3 nucleotides read TGTGCCAGCAGCCAATGGGACAGAGACTACAATGAGCAGTTCTTC. Translating gives CASSQWDRDYNEQFF.

The chain uses TRBV6-1 and TRBJ1-2; D remains unclear. Germline assignment: CDR1 MNHNS and CDR2 SASEGT. V was trimmed by 2 bases and J by 2 bases, leaving 9 bases between them. The length of the CDR3 is 14 residues. CDR3 sequence reads: CASSEPHENYGYTF. In DNA form, the CDR3 reads TGTGCCAGCAGTGAACCCCATGAGAACTATGGCTACACCTTC.

The chain links TRBV11-2 to TRBJ1-5; D unresolved. The germline V gene has CDR1 SGHAT and CDR2 FQNNGV. CDR3 length equals 13 residues. V dropped 5 bases and J dropped 5 bases, with 10 bases sitting between them. Written as DNA, the CDR3 is TGTGCCAGCAGCCGTACGAGGGATCAGCCCCAGCATTTT. This translates into CASSRTRDQPQHF.